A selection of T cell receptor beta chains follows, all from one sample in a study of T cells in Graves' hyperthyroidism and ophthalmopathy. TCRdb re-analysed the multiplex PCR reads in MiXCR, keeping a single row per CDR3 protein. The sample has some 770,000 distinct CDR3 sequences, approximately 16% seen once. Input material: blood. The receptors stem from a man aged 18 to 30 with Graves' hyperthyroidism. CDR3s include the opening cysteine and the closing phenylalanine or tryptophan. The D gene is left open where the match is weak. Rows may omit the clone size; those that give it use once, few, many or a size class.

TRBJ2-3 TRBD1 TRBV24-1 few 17 CATSDLERQGIPDTQYF TGTGCCACCAGTGATTTGGAAAGACAGGGGATCCCAGATACGCAGTATTTT
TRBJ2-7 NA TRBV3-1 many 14 CASSQDQGGDEQYF TGTGCCAGCAGCCAAGACCAGGGAGGAGACGAGCAGTACTTC
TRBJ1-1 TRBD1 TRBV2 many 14 CASRRQGAGTEAFF TGTGCCAGCCGAAGACAGGGCGCGGGCACTGAAGCTTTCTTT
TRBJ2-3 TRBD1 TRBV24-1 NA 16 CATSDSGTGGPDTQYF TGTGCCACCAGTGATTCCGGGACAGGGGGGCCAGATACGCAGTATTTT
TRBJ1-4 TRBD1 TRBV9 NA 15 CASSAGGQGWEKLFF TGTGCCAGCAGCGCCGGGGGACAGGGATGGGAAAAACTGTTTTTT
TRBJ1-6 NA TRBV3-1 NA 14 CASSPFGGRRTLHF TGTGCCAGCAGCCCTTTCGGGGGCAGGCGAACCCTCCACTTT
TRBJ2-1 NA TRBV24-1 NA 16 CARYSWTSSSYNEQFF TGTGCCAGATATTCGTGGACGTCGAGCTCCTACAATGAGCAGTTCTTC
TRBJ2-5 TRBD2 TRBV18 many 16 CASSPSVRETEETQYF TGTGCCAGCTCACCATCCGTGCGGGAGACTGAAGAGACCCAGTACTTC
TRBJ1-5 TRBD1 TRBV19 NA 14 CASTTGTGGQPQHF TGTGCCAGTACTACGGGGACAGGGGGTCAGCCCCAGCATTTT
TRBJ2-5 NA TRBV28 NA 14 CASSRPAKMETQYF TGTGCCAGCAGCCGCCCCGCGAAGATGGAGACCCAGTACTTC
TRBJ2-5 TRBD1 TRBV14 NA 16 CASSLWTGGVQETQHF TGTGCCAGCAGCCTTTGGACAGGGGGAGTACAAGAGACCCAGCACTTC
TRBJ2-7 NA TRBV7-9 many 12 CASSPQSYEQYF TGTGCCAGCAGCCCTCAGAGCTACGAGCAGTACTTC
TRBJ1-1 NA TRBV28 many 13 CASLDNSVTEAFF TGTGCCAGCCTAGACAATTCTGTCACTGAAGCTTTCTTT
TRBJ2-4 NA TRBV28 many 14 CASSLTPGGNIQYF TGTGCCAGCAGTTTAACACCAGGTGGAAACATTCAGTACTTC
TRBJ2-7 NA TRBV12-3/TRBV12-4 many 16 CASSSLDKSITYEQYF TGTGCCAGCAGCTCTCTTGACAAGTCTATTACCTACGAGCAGTACTTC
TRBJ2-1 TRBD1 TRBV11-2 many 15 CASSPGQSIHNEQFF TGTGCCAGCAGTCCGGGACAGTCCATCCACAATGAGCAGTTCTTC
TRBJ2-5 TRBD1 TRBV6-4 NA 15 CASSDGQGRKETQYF TGTGCCAGCAGTGACGGACAGGGGCGAAAGGAGACCCAGTACTTC
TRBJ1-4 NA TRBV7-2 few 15 CASSLDPGVGEKLFF TGTGCCAGCAGCTTAGACCCGGGAGTAGGGGAAAAACTGTTTTTT
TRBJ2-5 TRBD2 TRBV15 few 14 CATSSRDYPRTQYF TGTGCCACCAGCTCACGGGACTACCCTCGGACCCAGTACTTC
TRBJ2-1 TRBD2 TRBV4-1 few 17 CASSRFLADQSYNEQFF TGCGCCAGCAGCCGGTTCCTAGCGGATCAATCCTACAATGAGCAGTTCTTC
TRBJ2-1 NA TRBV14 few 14 CASSRRDLFNEQFF TGTGCCAGCAGCCGCAGGGATCTCTTCAATGAGCAGTTCTTC
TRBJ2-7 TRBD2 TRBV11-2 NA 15 CASSDRPGGRYERYF TGTGCCAGCAGCGACCGCCCTGGCGGGAGATACGAGCGGTACTTC
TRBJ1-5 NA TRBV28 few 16 CASNILGPGGGQPQHF TGTGCCAGCAACATCCTAGGCCCGGGGGGCGGACAGCCCCAGCATTTT
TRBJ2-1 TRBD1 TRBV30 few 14 CARSLTTGVNEQFF TGTGCCCGGAGTTTGACGACAGGGGTTAATGAGCAGTTCTTC
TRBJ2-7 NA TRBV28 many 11 CASSFGWEQYF TGTGCCAGCAGTTTTGGTTGGGAGCAGTACTTC
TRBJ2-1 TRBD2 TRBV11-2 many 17 CASSLSKGLAGSWEQFF TGTGCCAGCAGCCTATCCAAGGGACTAGCGGGATCGTGGGAGCAGTTCTTC
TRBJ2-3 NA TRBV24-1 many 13 CATSDWRQVQQYF TGTGCCACCAGTGATTGGCGACAGGTCCAGCAGTATTTT
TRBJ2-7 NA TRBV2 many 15 CASSGRGGLGYEQYF TGTGCCAGCAGCGGTCGAGGAGGTCTGGGATACGAGCAGTACTTC
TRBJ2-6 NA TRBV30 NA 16 CAWSHQGGEGANVLTF TGTGCCTGGAGCCACCAAGGGGGGGAAGGGGCCAACGTCCTGACTTTC
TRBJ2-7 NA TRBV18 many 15 CASSLQAAATYEQYF TGTGCCAGCTCACTCCAGGCTGCTGCTACCTACGAGCAGTACTTC
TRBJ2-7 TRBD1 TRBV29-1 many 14 CSADIQGATYEQYF TGCAGCGCCGACATACAGGGGGCAACCTACGAGCAGTACTTC
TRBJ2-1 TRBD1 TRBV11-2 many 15 CASGTGGNSYNEQFF TGTGCCAGCGGGACAGGGGGTAACTCCTACAATGAGCAGTTCTTC
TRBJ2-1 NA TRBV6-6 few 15 CASSYAVGQSNEQFF TGTGCCAGCAGTTACGCAGTCGGGCAATCCAATGAGCAGTTCTTC
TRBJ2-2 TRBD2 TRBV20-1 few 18 CSAPLSPGTSGSTGELFF TGCAGTGCTCCCTTATCCCCCGGGACTAGCGGGAGTACCGGGGAGCTGTTTTTT
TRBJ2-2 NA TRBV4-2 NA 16 CASSQVVDEDTGELFF TGTGCCAGCAGCCAAGTGGTAGATGAGGATACCGGGGAGCTGTTTTTT
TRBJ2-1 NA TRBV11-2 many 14 CASSLDVVGNEQFF TGTGCCAGCAGCTTAGATGTTGTGGGCAATGAGCAGTTCTTC
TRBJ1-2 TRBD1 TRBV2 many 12 CASYLGQGGYTF TGTGCCAGTTACCTCGGACAGGGTGGCTACACCTTC
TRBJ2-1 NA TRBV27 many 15 CASSSTQASYNEQFF TGTGCCAGCAGTTCGACACAAGCCTCCTACAATGAGCAGTTCTTC
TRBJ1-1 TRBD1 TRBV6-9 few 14 CAGGTGRANTEAFF TGTGCCGGGGGGACAGGGCGGGCGAACACTGAAGCTTTCTTT
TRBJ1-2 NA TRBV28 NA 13 CASSTDTFYGYTF TGTGCCAGCAGCACGGACACTTTTTATGGCTACACCTTC
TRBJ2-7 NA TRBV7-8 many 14 CASSSDGAPYEQYF TGTGCCAGCAGCTCCGACGGGGCCCCCTACGAGCAGTACTTC
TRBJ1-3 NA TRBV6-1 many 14 CASSSPGRGNTIYF TGTGCCAGCAGTTCCCCGGGACGAGGAAACACCATATATTTT
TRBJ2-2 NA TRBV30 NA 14 CAWGRYSNTGELFF TGTGCCTGGGGACGGTACTCGAACACCGGGGAGCTGTTTTTT
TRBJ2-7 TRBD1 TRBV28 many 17 CASSRQTGVRSPYEQYF TGTGCCAGCAGTCGACAGACAGGGGTCCGTTCCCCCTACGAGCAGTACTTC
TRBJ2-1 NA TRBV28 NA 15 CASSLWPSSYNEQFF TGTGCCAGCAGTTTATGGCCGAGCTCCTACAATGAGCAGTTCTTC
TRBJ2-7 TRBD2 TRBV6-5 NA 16 CANSYIPAGGNHEQYF TGTGCCAACAGTTACATCCCAGCGGGAGGAAACCACGAGCAGTACTTC
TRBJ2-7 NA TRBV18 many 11 CASSPGAEQYF TGTGCCAGCTCACCCGGGGCCGAGCAGTACTTC
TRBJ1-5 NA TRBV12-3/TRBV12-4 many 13 CASSLFSNQPQHF TGTGCCAGCAGTTTATTTAGCAATCAGCCCCAGCATTTT
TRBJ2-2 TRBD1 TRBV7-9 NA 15 CASSPWTGTTGELFF TGTGCCAGCAGCCCCTGGACAGGGACCACCGGGGAGCTGTTTTTT
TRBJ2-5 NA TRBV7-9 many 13 CASSSGSEETQYF TGTGCCAGCAGCTCAGGGTCCGAAGAGACCCAGTACTTC
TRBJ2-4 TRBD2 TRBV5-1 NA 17 CASSLGFLAGGKDIQYF TGCGCCAGCAGCTTGGGCTTTCTGGCGGGAGGCAAAGACATTCAGTACTTC
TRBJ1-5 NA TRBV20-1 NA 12 CSAMRGNQPQHF TGCAGTGCTATGAGGGGAAATCAGCCCCAGCATTTT
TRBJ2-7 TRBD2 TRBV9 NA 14 CASSASGKHYEQYF TGTGCCAGCAGCGCCAGCGGGAAGCACTACGAGCAGTACTTC
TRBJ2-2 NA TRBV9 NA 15 CASSVEGGGYGGLFF TGTGCCAGCAGCGTAGAGGGAGGAGGTTACGGGGGACTGTTTTTT
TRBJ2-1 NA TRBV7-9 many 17 CASSPRGGGRPYNEQFF TGTGCCAGCAGCCCGAGGGGTGGGGGCCGTCCCTACAATGAGCAGTTCTTC
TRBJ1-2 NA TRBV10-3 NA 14 CAISEPRATYGYTF TGTGCCATCAGTGAGCCAAGGGCTACCTATGGCTACACCTTC
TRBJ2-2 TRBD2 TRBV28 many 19 CASSSSARLAGGPFGELFF TGTGCCAGCAGTTCCTCCGCCCGACTAGCGGGAGGGCCGTTCGGGGAGCTGTTTTTT